The clone carrying this TCR beta chain was seen a handful of times. Antigen: not known. This record belongs to a study of cytomegalovirus exposure and HLA in healthy donors. About the study: Earlier findings included 90 million to 120 million unique TCR beta sequences obtained from about 170 million T cells. The Caucasian-associated ancestry cluster contained approximately 81% of the approximately 400 genotyped donors.

Broader study findings: Rates of TCR association differed by HLA locus in a later analysis, with DRB1 highest and HLA-C lowest. Sequencing artifact likely explains a cluster of highly shared sequence variants.

Germline-derived CDR1 and CDR2 are SGHKS and YYEKEE (reference sequence). V lost 2 bases to trimming and J lost 5 bases; unmatched junction nucleotides: 6. CDR3 length: 14 residues. Amplification used 60 Vbeta primers and 13 Jbeta primers. Here immunoSEQ multiplex PCR was the method, and the copy in TCRdb shows in-frame clones only, minus some. The sample carries some 110,000 clones, over 60% recorded once. This TCR was recovered from a woman aged 18-29 years in good health and CMV-seropositive. The rearrangement uses TRBV5-5 and TRBJ2-7; 8 bases align to TRBD2. The sequenced sample consisted of PBMCs. CDR3 sequence (DNA): TGTGCCAGCAGCTTCGGGCGGGAGGTCGACGAGCAGTACTTC. Protein: CASSFGREVDEQYF.